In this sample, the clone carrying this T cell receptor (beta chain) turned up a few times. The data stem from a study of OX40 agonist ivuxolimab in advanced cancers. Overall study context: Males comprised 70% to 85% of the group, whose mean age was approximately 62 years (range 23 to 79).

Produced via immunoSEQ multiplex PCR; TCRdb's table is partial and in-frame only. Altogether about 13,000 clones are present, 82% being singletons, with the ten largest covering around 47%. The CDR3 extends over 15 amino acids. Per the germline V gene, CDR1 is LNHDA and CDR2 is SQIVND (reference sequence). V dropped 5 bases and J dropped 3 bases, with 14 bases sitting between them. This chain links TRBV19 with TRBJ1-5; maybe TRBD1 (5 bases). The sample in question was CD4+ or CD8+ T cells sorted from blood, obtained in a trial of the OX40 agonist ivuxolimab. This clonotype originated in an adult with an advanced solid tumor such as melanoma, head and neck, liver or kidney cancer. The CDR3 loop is CASSGLQGYNQPQHF. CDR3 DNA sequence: TGTGCCAGTAGTGGGTTGCAGGGATACAATCAGCCCCAGCATTTT.